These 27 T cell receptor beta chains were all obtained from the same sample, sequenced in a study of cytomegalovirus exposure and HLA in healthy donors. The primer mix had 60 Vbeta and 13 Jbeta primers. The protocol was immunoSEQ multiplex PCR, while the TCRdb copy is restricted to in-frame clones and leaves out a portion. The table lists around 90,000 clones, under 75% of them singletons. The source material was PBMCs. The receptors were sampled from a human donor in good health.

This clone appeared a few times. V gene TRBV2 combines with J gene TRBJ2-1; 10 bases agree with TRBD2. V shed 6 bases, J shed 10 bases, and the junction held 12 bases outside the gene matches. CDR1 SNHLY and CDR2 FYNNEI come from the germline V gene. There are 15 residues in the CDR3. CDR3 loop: CASSVSGGAISEQFF. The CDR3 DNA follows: TGTGCCAGCAGCGTAAGCGGGGGGGCAATAAGCGAGCAGTTCTTC.

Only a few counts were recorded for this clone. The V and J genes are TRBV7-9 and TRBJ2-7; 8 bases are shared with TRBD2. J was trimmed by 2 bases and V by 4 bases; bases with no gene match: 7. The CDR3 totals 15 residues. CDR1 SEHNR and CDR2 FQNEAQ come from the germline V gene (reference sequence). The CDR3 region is CASSSPSGGTYEQYF. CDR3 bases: TGTGCCAGCAGCTCTCCCTCGGGAGGGACCTACGAGCAGTACTTC.

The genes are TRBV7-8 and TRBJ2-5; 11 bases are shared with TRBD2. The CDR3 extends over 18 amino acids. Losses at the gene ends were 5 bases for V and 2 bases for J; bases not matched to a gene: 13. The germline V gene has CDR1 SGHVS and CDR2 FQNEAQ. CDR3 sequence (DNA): TGTGCCAGCAGCGCACCCCGGGGACTAGCGGCAGTTCAAGAGACCCAGTACTTC. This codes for CASSAPRGLAAVQETQYF. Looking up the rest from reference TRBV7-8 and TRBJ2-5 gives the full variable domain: GAGVSQSPRYKVAKRGQDVALRCDPISGHVSLFWYQQALGQGPEFLTYFQNEAQLDKSGLPSDRFFAERPEGSVSTLKIQRTQQEDSAVYLCASSAPRGLAAVQETQYFGPGTRLLVL.

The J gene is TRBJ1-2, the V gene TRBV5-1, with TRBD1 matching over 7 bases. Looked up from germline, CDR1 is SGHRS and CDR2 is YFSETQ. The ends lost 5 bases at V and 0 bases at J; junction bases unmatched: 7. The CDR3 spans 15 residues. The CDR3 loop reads CASSQRQGTNYGYTF. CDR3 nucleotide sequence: TGCGCCAGCAGTCAGAGACAGGGAACTAACTATGGCTACACCTTC.

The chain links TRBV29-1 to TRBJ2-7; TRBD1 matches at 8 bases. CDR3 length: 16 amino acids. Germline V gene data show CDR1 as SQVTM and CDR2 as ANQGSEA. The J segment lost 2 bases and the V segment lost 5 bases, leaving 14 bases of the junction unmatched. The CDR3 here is CSVLAAPGGSTYEQYF. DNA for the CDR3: TGCAGCGTTTTGGCCGCCCCAGGGGGCTCTACCTACGAGCAGTACTTC.

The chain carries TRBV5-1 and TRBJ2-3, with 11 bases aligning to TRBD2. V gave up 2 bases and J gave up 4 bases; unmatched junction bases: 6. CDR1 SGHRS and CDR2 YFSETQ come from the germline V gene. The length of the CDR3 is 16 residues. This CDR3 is CASSFNSGGASDTQYF. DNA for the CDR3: TGCGCCAGCAGCTTCAATAGCGGGGGGGCCTCAGATACGCAGTATTTT.

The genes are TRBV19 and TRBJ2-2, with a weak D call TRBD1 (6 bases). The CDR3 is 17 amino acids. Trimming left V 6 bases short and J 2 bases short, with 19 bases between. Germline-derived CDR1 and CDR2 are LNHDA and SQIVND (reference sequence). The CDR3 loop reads CASSLPHRDTNTGELFF. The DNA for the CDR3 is TGTGCCAGTAGCCTTCCCCACCGGGACACCAACACCGGGGAGCTGTTTTTT.

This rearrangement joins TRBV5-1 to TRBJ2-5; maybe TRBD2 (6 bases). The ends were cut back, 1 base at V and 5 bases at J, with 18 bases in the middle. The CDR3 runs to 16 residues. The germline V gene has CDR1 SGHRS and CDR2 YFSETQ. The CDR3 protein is CASSLFRGVGFETQYF. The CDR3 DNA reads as TGCGCCAGCAGCTTGTTTCGCGGGGTGGGGTTCGAGACCCAGTACTTC.

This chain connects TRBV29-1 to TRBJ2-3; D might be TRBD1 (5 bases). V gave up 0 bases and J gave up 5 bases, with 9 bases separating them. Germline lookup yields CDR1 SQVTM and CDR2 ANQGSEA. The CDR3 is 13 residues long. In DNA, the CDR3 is TGCAGCGTTGAAGATCTAAGGGGAGATACGCAGTATTTT. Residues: CSVEDLRGDTQYF.

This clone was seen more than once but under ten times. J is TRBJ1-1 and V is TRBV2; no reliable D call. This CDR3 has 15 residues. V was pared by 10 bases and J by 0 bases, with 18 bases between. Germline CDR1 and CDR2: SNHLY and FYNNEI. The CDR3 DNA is TGTGCCATCAGGAGGGAGGCCATCATGAACACTGAAGCTTTCTTT. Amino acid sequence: CAIRREAIMNTEAFF.

The CDR3, as DNA: TGTGCCAGCACGGGGGGCCACTACAATGAGCAGTTCTTC. It encodes CASTGGHYNEQFF. The rearrangement joins TRBV2 to TRBJ2-1, with D possibly being TRBD2 (7 bases). The CDR3 length is 13 residues. The germline V gene encodes CDR1 SNHLY and CDR2 FYNNEI. V was clipped by 7 bases and J by 3 bases, with 10 bases between them.

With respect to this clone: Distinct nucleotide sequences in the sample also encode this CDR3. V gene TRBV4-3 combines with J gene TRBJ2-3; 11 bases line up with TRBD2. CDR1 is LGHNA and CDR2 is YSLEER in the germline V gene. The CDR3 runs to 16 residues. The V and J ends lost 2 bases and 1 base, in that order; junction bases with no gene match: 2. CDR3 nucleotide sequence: TGCGCCAGCAGCCAACTAGCGGGGGGACGCACAGATACGCAGTATTTT. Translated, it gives CASSQLAGGRTDTQYF.

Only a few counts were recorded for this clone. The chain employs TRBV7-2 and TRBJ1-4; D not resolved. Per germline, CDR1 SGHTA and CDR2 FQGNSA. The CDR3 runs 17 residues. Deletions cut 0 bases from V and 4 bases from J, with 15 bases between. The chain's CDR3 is CASSLALPNSYNEKLFF. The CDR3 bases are TGTGCCAGCAGCTTAGCGCTTCCGAACAGTTATAATGAAAAACTGTTTTTT.

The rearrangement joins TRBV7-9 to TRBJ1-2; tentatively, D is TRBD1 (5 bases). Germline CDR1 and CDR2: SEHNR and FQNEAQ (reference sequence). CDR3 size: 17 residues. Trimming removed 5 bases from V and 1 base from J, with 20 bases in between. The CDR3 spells CASSHSASFGGNYGYTF. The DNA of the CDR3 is TGTGCCAGCAGCCATAGCGCCTCCTTCGGGGGTAACTATGGCTACACCTTC.

The CDR3 is CASSEAGGFNQPQHF. As DNA, the CDR3 is TGTGCCAGCAGTGAAGCTGGGGGGTTTAATCAGCCCCAGCATTTT. The J gene is TRBJ1-5, the V gene TRBV6-1; possible D gene TRBD1, 5 bases. Trimming cost V 0 bases and J 4 bases, with 10 bases left between them. Per the germline V gene, CDR1 is MNHNS and CDR2 is SASEGT. The CDR3 spans 15 residues.

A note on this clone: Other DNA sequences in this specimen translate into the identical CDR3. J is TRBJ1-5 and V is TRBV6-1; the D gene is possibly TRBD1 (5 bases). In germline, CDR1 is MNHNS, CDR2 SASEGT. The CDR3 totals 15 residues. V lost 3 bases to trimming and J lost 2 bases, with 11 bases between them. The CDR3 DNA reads TGTGCCAGCAGTGAGCGCAGGGTCGGCAATCAGCCCCAGCATTTT. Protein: CASSERRVGNQPQHF.

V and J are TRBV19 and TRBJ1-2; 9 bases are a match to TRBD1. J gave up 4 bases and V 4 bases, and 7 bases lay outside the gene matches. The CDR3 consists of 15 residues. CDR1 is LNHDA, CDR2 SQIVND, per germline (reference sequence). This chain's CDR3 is CASSRRGQGGYGYTF. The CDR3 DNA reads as TGTGCCAGTAGTAGACGGGGACAGGGTGGCTATGGCTACACCTTC.

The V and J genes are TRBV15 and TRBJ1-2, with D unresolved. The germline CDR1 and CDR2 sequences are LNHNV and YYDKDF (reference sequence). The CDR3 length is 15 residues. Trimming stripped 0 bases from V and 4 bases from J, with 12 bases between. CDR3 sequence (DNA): TGTGCCACCAGCAGAGAACGAGTCCTTAGCTATGGCTACACCTTC. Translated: CATSRERVLSYGYTF.

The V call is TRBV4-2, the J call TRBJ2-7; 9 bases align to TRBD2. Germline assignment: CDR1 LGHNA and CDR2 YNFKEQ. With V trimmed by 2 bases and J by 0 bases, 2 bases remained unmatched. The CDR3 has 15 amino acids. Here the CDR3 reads CASSQIAGDSYEQYF. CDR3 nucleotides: TGTGCCAGCAGCCAAATAGCGGGGGACTCCTACGAGCAGTACTTC.

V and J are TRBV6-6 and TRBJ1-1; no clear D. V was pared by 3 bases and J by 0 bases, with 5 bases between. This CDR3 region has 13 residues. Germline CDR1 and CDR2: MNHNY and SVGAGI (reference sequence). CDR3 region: CASSYNLNTEAFF. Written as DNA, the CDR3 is TGTGCCAGCAGTTATAATTTGAACACTGAAGCTTTCTTT.

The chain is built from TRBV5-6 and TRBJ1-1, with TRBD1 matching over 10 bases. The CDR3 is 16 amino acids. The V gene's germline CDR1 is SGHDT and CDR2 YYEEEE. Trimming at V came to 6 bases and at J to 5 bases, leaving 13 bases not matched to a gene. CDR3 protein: CASMLDGQGGFTEAFF. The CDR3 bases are TGTGCCAGCATGCTAGACGGACAGGGGGGTTTTACTGAAGCTTTCTTT.

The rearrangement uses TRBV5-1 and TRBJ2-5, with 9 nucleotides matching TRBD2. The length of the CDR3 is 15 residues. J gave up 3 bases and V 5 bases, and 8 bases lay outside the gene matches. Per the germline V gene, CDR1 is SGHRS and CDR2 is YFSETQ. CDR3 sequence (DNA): TGCGCCAGCAGACTAGCGGGCAACCAGGAAGAGACCCAGTACTTC. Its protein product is CASRLAGNQEETQYF.

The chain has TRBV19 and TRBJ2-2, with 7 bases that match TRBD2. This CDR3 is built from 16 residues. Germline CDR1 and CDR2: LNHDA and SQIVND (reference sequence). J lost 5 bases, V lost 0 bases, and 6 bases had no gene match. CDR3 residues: CASSIELARITGELFF. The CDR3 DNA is TGTGCCAGTAGTATAGAACTAGCGAGGATTACCGGGGAGCTGTTTTTT.

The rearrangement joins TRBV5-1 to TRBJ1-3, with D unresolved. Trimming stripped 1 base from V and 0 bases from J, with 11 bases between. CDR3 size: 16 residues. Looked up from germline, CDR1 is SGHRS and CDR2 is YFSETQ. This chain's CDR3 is CASSLSLSRSGNTIYF. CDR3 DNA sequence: TGCGCCAGCAGCTTGTCGTTGTCCCGCTCTGGAAACACCATATATTTT.

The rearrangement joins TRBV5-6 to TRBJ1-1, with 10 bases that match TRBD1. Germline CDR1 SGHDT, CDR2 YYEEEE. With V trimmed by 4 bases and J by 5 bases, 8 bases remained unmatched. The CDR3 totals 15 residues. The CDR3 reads CASSTTGGVYTEAFF. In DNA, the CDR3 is TGTGCCAGCAGCACGACAGGGGGCGTCTATACTGAAGCTTTCTTT.

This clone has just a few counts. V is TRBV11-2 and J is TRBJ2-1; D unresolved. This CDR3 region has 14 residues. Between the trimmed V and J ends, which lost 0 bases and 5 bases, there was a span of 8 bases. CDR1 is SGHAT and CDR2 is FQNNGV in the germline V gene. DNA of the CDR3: TGTGCCAGCAGCTTAGATCCGTTTGACAATGAGCAGTTCTTC. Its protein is CASSLDPFDNEQFF.

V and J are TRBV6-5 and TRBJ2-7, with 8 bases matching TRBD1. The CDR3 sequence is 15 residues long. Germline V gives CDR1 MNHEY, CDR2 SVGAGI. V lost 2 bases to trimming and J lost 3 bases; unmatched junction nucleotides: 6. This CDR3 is CASSYAGGADYEQYF. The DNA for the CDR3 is TGTGCCAGCAGTTACGCAGGGGGCGCGGACTACGAGCAGTACTTC.